These 31 T cell receptor beta chains originate from one sample sequenced in a study of blood T cell repertoires in COVID-19. The repertoire was sequenced with immunoSEQ multiplex PCR; TCRdb's copy has only in-frame clones and lacks some. This sample has about 210,000 clones, with around 88% found just once. Sequenced material: peripheral blood. These receptors originate from a woman in her forties or fifties with acute or convalescent COVID-19.

The genes are TRBV6-5 and TRBJ1-2, with a possible D match to TRBD1 (5 bases). Trimming removed 6 bases at V and 2 bases at J, with 13 bases between. Germline assignment: CDR1 MNHEY and CDR2 SVGAGI. This CDR3 contains 14 residues. The CDR3 loop is CASSDPGGNYGYTF. As DNA, the CDR3 is TGTGCCAGCAGCGACCCGGGGGGAAACTATGGCTACACCTTC.

This clone was seen a few times. The chain combines TRBV7-7 with TRBJ2-7; 9 bases are shared with TRBD1. Trimming took 3 bases from V and 8 from J; bases not matched to a gene: 5. Germline CDR1 and CDR2: SSHAT and FNYEAQ (reference sequence). CDR3 length: 13 residues. The CDR3 is CASSFGQGNQQYF. CDR3 coding DNA: TGTGCCAGCAGCTTCGGACAGGGGAACCAGCAGTACTTC.

The CDR3 nucleotides read TGTGCCAGCAGTTACTCCCGGGATTTAGCTAACTATGGCTACACCTTC. It translates to CASSYSRDLANYGYTF. V usage is TRBV6-5 and J usage is TRBJ1-2; unclear D gene. The CDR3 spans 16 residues. V shed 0 bases and J shed 0 bases, with 11 bases lying between them. Germline values: CDR1 MNHEY, CDR2 SVGAGI.

This chain uses TRBV18 with TRBJ2-7, with 9 bases fitting TRBD2. CDR3 length: 14 residues. V trimming: 3 bases; J trimming: 1 base; junction bases outside the gene matches: 1. CDR1 and CDR2 from the germline V gene are KGHSH and LQKENI. The CDR3 reads CASSPSGGSYEQYF. DNA for the CDR3: TGTGCCAGCTCACCCAGCGGGGGGTCCTACGAGCAGTACTTC.

The rearrangement uses TRBV7-3 and TRBJ2-3; TRBD2 agrees at 7 bases. Germline-derived CDR1 and CDR2 are SGHTA and FQGTGA. V trimming: 1 base; J trimming: 0 bases; junction bases outside the gene matches: 7. The CDR3 loop spans 17 amino acids. In DNA form, the CDR3 reads TGTGCCAGCAGCTTAATAGCGGGCTTCCTAAGCACAGATACGCAGTATTTT. It encodes CASSLIAGFLSTDTQYF. Together with reference TRBV7-3 and TRBJ2-3, the CDR3 gives the full variable domain: GAGVSQTPSNKVTEKGKYVELRCDPISGHTALYWYRQSLGQGPEFLIYFQGTGAADDSGLPNDRFFAVRPEGSVSTLKIQRTERGDSAVYLCASSLIAGFLSTDTQYFGPGTRLTVL.

In its sample, this clone was seen once. This chain joins TRBV14 and TRBJ1-2; 7 bases align to TRBD1. Trimming at V came to 4 bases and at J to 2 bases, leaving 4 bases not matched to a gene. The germline V gene encodes CDR1 SGHDN and CDR2 FVKESK. The CDR3 covers 14 residues. The CDR3 sequence is CASSRETGNYGYTF. CDR3 in DNA: TGTGCCAGCAGCCGGGAGACAGGGAACTATGGCTACACCTTC.

The chain carries TRBV27 and TRBJ1-4; 7 bases line up with TRBD1. Trimming cost V 6 bases and J 2 bases; bases outside gene matches: 3. The CDR3 runs to 14 residues. CDR1 MNHEY and CDR2 SMNVEV come from the germline V gene (reference sequence). The CDR3 loop is CASRQTGTNEKLFF. CDR3 nucleotide sequence: TGTGCCAGCAGACAGACAGGGACTAATGAAAAACTGTTTTTT.

V usage is TRBV7-9 and J usage is TRBJ2-7; D is unresolved. Per the germline V gene, CDR1 is SEHNR and CDR2 is FQNEAQ (reference sequence). The V gene lost 5 bases and the J gene lost 7 bases, with 18 bases spanning the gap. The CDR3 is 14 residues long. CDR3 protein: CASSPISGRWEQYF. The CDR3 DNA reads TGTGCCAGCAGCCCGATATCAGGTCGGTGGGAGCAGTACTTC.

CDR3: CASRNTGELFF. As DNA, the CDR3 is TGTGCCAGCCGGAACACCGGGGAGCTGTTTTTT. The V and J genes are TRBV6-5 and TRBJ2-2; D gene unclear. Germline values: CDR1 MNHEY, CDR2 SVGAGI. The CDR3 covers 11 residues. Trimming pared 8 bases from V and 1 base from J, leaving 2 bases between.

CDR3 amino acids: CASSSTGSSSYEQYF. The CDR3 coding sequence is TGTGCCAGCAGCTCGACGGGGTCTAGCTCCTACGAGCAGTACTTC. V gene TRBV13 combines with J gene TRBJ2-7, with a weak D call TRBD2 (5 bases). The CDR3 length is 15 residues. Between the trimmed V and J ends, which lost 4 bases and 0 bases, there was a span of 13 bases. Germline V CDR1 and CDR2: PRHDT, FYEKMQ (reference sequence).

The V call is TRBV10-1, the J call TRBJ2-5; TRBD2 agrees at 9 bases. J gave up 5 bases and V 4 bases, and 14 bases lay outside the gene matches. This CDR3 is built from 17 residues. CDR1 and CDR2 (germline): WNHNN, SYGVQD (reference sequence). CDR3 protein: CASSASGGREGRETQYF. CDR3 nucleotide sequence: TGCGCCAGCAGTGCCTCCGGCGGGCGGGAGGGCCGGGAGACCCAGTACTTC.

The chain joins TRBV19 to TRBJ2-7, with D possibly being TRBD1 (6 bases). V dropped 4 bases and J dropped 2 bases, with 15 bases sitting between them. The CDR3 consists of 15 residues. Germline assignment: CDR1 LNHDA and CDR2 SQIVND (reference sequence). The CDR3 nucleotides are TGTGCCAGTAGTACCCCCCAGGGGAGCGCCTACGAGCAGTACTTC. Amino acid sequence: CASSTPQGSAYEQYF.

This clone has more than one count but fewer than ten. The rearrangement links TRBV5-1 to TRBJ2-7; D not certain. Germline V gene lookup returns CDR1 SGHRS and CDR2 YFSETQ. The germline V and J ends were trimmed by 3 bases and 5 bases, with 6 bases remaining between them. The CDR3 covers 11 residues. The CDR3 loop reads CASSSLNEQYF. DNA for the CDR3: TGCGCCAGCAGCTCCCTTAACGAGCAGTACTTC.

This sequence joins TRBV7-9 and TRBJ2-5; D is ambiguous. CDR1 and CDR2 from the germline V gene are SEHNR and FQNEAQ (reference sequence). The CDR3 totals 15 residues. V lost 5 bases to trimming and J lost 1 base, with 14 bases between them. Here the CDR3 DNA reads TGTGCCAGCAGCCTACCCCTTGCCGTCCAAGAGACCCAGTACTTC. This encodes CASSLPLAVQETQYF.

CDR3 coding DNA: TGTGCCAGCAGCCAAGGACAGGGGGTTTATAATTCACCCCTCCACTTT. Translated: CASSQGQGVYNSPLHF. The V gene is TRBV3-1 (or the pseudogene TRBV3-2), the J gene TRBJ1-6; 9 positions match TRBD1. Looked up from germline, CDR1 is LGHDT and CDR2 is YNNKEL (reference sequence). The junction had 2 bases not matched to a gene; V was cut back by 1 base and J by 4 bases. The CDR3 is 16 residues long.

The genes are TRBV7-2 and TRBJ1-1, with 8 bases fitting TRBD1. The J segment lost 1 base and the V segment lost 5 bases, leaving 6 bases of the junction unmatched. The CDR3 consists of 15 residues. Germline CDR1 reads SGHTA; CDR2 reads FQGNSA. CDR3 residues: CASSPSDRANTEAFF. CDR3 nucleotides: TGTGCCAGCAGCCCATCGGACAGGGCGAACACTGAAGCTTTCTTT.

This sequence joins TRBV7-6 and TRBJ2-3; 7 bases fit TRBD2. Unmatched junction bases numbered 9, after V lost 5 bases and J lost 1 base. CDR3 length: 16 amino acids. CDR1 and CDR2 (germline): SGHVS, FNYEAQ. CDR3 region: CASSRVGGRGTDTQYF. The CDR3 region has the DNA TGTGCCAGCAGCCGGGTCGGCGGGAGAGGCACAGATACGCAGTATTTT.

This chain links TRBV6-5 with TRBJ2-5; 11 positions agree with TRBD2. The CDR3 spans 14 residues. Germline V gene lookup returns CDR1 MNHEY and CDR2 SVGAGI. The CDR3: CSVGTSGKKETQYF. The CDR3 nucleotides read TGTTCCGTCGGGACTAGCGGAAAGAAAGAGACCCAGTACTTC.

This sequence joins TRBV6-5 and TRBJ2-1; D gene ambiguous. Per germline, CDR1 MNHEY and CDR2 SVGAGI. Trimming shortened V by 4 bases and J by 0 bases, and 7 bases separated the two germline ends. This CDR3 has 14 residues. The CDR3 is CASSFMSSYNEQFF. The CDR3 nucleotides read TGTGCCAGCAGTTTCATGAGCTCCTACAATGAGCAGTTCTTC.

The gene calls are TRBV10-3 and TRBJ2-1, with 8 bases aligning to TRBD2. The V gene end was trimmed by 0 bases and the J gene end by 0 bases; junction bases not matched to a gene: 13. The germline V gene encodes CDR1 ENHRY and CDR2 SYGVKD. The CDR3 contains 20 residues. The CDR3 region has the DNA TGTGCCATCAGTGAGTCCGGGGGGGTCCGACCCGCCACCTCCTACAATGAGCAGTTCTTC. This codes for CAISESGGVRPATSYNEQFF.

V is TRBV20-1 and J is TRBJ2-7; D is undetermined. V gave up 1 base and J gave up 4 bases, with 5 bases separating them. The V gene's germline CDR1 is DFQATT and CDR2 SNEGSKA (reference sequence). CDR3 length: 11 amino acids. CDR3 nucleotides: TGCAGTGCTAGAGGAGCGTACGAGCAGTACTTC. Its protein product is CSARGAYEQYF.

The chain carries TRBV6-2 or TRBV6-3 and TRBJ2-1; TRBD1 aligns across 7 bases. J was trimmed by 2 bases and V by 5 bases; bases with no gene match: 9. Germline CDR1 reads MNHEY; CDR2 reads SVGEGT. CDR3 length equals 16 residues. The CDR3: CASSPQGVYPYNEQFF. The CDR3 DNA sequence: TGTGCCAGCAGTCCCCAGGGGGTTTATCCCTACAATGAGCAGTTCTTC.

J is TRBJ2-7 and V is TRBV23-1, with a tentative D call TRBD2 (6 bases). TRBV23-1 is labeled an ORF, and its function is uncertain. Trimming removed 4 bases at V and 6 bases at J, with 13 bases between. The CDR3 contains 13 residues. The CDR3 reads CASSLEGWREQYF. CDR3 sequence (DNA): TGCGCCAGCAGTCTGGAGGGATGGCGCGAGCAGTACTTC.

The chain combines TRBV5-1 with TRBJ1-1, with D possibly matching TRBD1 (5 bases). V was shortened by 4 bases and J by 2 bases, with 9 bases between the two germline ends. Germline CDR1 reads SGHRS; CDR2 reads YFSETQ. CDR3 size: 13 residues. The DNA for the CDR3 is TGCGCCAGCAGCCCCGGACATAACACTGAAGCTTTCTTT. This encodes CASSPGHNTEAFF.

The rearrangement links TRBV5-1 to TRBJ2-7; 7 nucleotides match TRBD2. The CDR3 extends over 13 amino acids. The ends lost 4 bases at V and 7 bases at J; junction bases unmatched: 8. Per germline, CDR1 SGHRS and CDR2 YFSETQ. The CDR3 here is CASSPGLDREQYF. For the CDR3, the DNA is TGCGCCAGCAGCCCCGGACTAGATCGTGAGCAGTACTTC. The full variable domain, completed using reference TRBV5-1 and TRBJ2-7, is KAGVTQTPRYLIKTRGQQVTLSCSPISGHRSVSWYQQTPGQGLQFLFEYFSETQRNKGNFPGRFSGRQFSNSRSEMNVSTLELGDSALYLCASSPGLDREQYFGPGTRLTVT.

This sequence joins TRBV9 and TRBJ2-6, with 9 bases aligning to TRBD1. V was pared by 4 bases and J by 8 bases, with 13 bases of the junction left unmatched. Germline loops: CDR1 SGDLS, CDR2 YYNGEE. CDR3 length: 17 amino acids. CDR3 amino acids: CASSFSIPGQGSNVLTF. For the CDR3, the DNA is TGTGCCAGCAGCTTCTCAATACCGGGACAGGGTTCCAACGTCCTGACTTTC.

This chain links TRBV27 with TRBJ1-1, with D hard to call. V was trimmed by 7 bases and J by 1 base, leaving 10 bases between them. This CDR3 contains 13 residues. Germline loops: CDR1 MNHEY, CDR2 SMNVEV (reference sequence). CDR3 amino acids: CASTYSGNTEAFF. The CDR3 region has the DNA TGTGCCAGCACCTACAGCGGGAACACTGAAGCTTTCTTT.

The V call is TRBV10-2, the J call TRBJ2-7; TRBD2 matches at 12 bases. CDR3 length: 15 residues. Trimming removed 6 bases from V and 4 bases from J; junction bases left unmatched: 7. Germline V gene lookup returns CDR1 WSHSY and CDR2 SAAADI. The CDR3 loop reads CASRDTSGRLYEQYF. Written as DNA, the CDR3 is TGCGCCAGCAGGGATACTAGCGGGAGGTTATACGAGCAGTACTTC.

This clone appeared a single time. The chain employs TRBV10-1 and TRBJ1-2, with 9 nucleotides matching TRBD1. Germline CDR1 WNHNN, CDR2 SYGVQD (reference sequence). CDR3 length: 18 residues. V lost 0 bases to trimming and J lost 4 bases; unmatched junction nucleotides: 12. The CDR3 DNA follows: TGCGCCAGCAGTGAGTCGACCCTCGGACAGGGGATGATCTATGGCTACACCTTC. Translating it yields CASSESTLGQGMIYGYTF.

This sequence joins TRBV28 and TRBJ1-5; tentatively, D is TRBD1 (5 bases). V was trimmed by 0 bases and J by 7 bases, leaving 16 bases between them. The CDR3 runs 16 residues. The germline gives CDR1 MDHEN, CDR2 SYDVKM. CDR3: CASSLWAGRERQPQHF. Here the CDR3 DNA reads TGTGCCAGCAGTTTATGGGCAGGGAGGGAACGCCAGCCCCAGCATTTT.

The chain is built from TRBV5-1 and TRBJ2-7, with a weak D call TRBD1 (8 bases). V lost 4 bases to trimming and J lost 4 bases, with 18 bases between them. CDR3 size: 15 residues. Germline CDR1 SGHRS, CDR2 YFSETQ. For the CDR3, the DNA is TGCGCCAGCAGCCCCCAGGGGGCCGGGGGGTACGAGCAGTACTTC. It translates to CASSPQGAGGYEQYF.